The clone carrying this T cell receptor (beta chain) was seen more than once but under ten times. The record originates from a study of blood T cell repertoires in COVID-19. How the authors handled the data: Researchers report that nucleated cell counts were estimated from reference gene primer amplification. Sequenced by immunoSEQ multiplex PCR; TCRdb stores in-frame clones only, minus some. Clone size and V and J calls were adopted from that table, with D and trimming inferred from the DNA. This table has around 160,000 clones, about 88% appearing once. Per the germline V gene, CDR1 is MGHRA and CDR2 is YSYEKL. Trimming stripped 3 bases from V and 1 base from J, with 7 bases between. The CDR3 has 13 amino acids.

Material: peripheral blood. This receptor was taken from a human donor in a cohort sampled during active COVID-19. The J gene is TRBJ2-7, the V gene TRBV4-1, with a tentative D call TRBD2 (5 bases). CDR3: CASSHQRSYEQYF. Here the CDR3 DNA reads TGCGCCAGCAGCCACCAGCGGTCCTACGAGCAGTACTTC.